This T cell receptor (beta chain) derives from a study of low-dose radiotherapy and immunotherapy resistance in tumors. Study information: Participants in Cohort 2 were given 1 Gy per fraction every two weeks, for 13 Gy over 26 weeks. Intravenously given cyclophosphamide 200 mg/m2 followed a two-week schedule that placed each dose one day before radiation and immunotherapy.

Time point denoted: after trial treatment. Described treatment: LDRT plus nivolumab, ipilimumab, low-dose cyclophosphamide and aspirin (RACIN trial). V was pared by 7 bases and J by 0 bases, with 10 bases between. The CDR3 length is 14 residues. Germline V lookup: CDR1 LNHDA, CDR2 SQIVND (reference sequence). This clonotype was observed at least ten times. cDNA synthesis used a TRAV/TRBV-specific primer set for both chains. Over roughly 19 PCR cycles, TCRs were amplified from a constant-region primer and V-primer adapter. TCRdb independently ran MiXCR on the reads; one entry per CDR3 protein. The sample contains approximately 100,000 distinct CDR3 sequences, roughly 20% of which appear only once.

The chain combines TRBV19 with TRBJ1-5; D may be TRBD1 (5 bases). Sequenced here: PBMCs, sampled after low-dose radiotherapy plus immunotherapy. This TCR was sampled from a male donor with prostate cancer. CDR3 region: CASNDRYSNQPQHF. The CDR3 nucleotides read TGTGCCAGTAACGACAGATATAGCAATCAGCCCCAGCATTTT.